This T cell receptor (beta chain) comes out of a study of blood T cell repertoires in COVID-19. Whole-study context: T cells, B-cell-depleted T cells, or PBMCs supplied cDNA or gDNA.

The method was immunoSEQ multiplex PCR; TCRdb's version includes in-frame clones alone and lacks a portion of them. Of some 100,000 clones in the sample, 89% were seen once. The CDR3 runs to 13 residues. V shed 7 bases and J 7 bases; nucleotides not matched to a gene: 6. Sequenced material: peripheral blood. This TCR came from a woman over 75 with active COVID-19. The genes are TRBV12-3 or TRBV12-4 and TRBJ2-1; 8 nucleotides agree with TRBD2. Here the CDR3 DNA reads TGTGCCAGCAAGAGAGCGGGAGTTAATGAGCAGTTCTTC. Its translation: CASKRAGVNEQFF.